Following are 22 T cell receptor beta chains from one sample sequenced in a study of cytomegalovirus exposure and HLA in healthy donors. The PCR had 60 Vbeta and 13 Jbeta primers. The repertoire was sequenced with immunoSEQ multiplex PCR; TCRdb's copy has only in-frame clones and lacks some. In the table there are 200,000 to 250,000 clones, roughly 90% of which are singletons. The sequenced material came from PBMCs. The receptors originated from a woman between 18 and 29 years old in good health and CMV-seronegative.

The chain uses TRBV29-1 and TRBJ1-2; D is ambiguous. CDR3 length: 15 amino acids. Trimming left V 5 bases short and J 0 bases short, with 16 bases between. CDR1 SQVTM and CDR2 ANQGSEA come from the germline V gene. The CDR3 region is CSVLFAAQANYGYTF. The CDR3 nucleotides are TGCAGCGTTCTTTTCGCGGCTCAAGCTAACTATGGCTACACCTTC.

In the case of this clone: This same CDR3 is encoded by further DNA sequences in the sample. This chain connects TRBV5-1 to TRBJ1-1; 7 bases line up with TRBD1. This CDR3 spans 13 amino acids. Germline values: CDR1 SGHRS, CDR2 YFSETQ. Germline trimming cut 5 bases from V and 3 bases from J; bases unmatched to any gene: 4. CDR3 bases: TGCGCCAGCAGTCGGGACAGAGACACTGAAGCTTTCTTT. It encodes CASSRDRDTEAFF. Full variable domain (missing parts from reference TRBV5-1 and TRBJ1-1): KAGVTQTPRYLIKTRGQQVTLSCSPISGHRSVSWYQQTPGQGLQFLFEYFSETQRNKGNFPGRFSGRQFSNSRSEMNVSTLELGDSALYLCASSRDRDTEAFFGQGTRLTVV.

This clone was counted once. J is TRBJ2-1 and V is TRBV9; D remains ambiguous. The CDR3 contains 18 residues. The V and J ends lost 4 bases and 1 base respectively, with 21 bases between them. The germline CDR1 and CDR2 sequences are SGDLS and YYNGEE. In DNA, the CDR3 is TGTGCCAGCAGCCCCCGTAGGTCAGGTTCCGGATCCTACAATGAGCAGTTCTTC. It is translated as CASSPRRSGSGSYNEQFF.

The CDR3 loop is CASSLRFGQGKGNTIYF. CDR3 coding DNA: TGTGCCAGCAGCTTACGGTTCGGCCAGGGGAAAGGAAACACCATATATTTT. This chain links TRBV7-8 with TRBJ1-3, with a weak D call TRBD1 (6 bases). The CDR3 sequence is 17 residues long. Trimming took 2 bases from V and 4 from J, leaving 18 bases between them. The germline V gene has CDR1 SGHVS and CDR2 FQNEAQ. Variable domain in full (rest from reference TRBV7-8 and TRBJ1-3): GAGVSQSPRYKVAKRGQDVALRCDPISGHVSLFWYQQALGQGPEFLTYFQNEAQLDKSGLPSDRFFAERPEGSVSTLKIQRTQQEDSAVYLCASSLRFGQGKGNTIYFGEGSWLTVV.

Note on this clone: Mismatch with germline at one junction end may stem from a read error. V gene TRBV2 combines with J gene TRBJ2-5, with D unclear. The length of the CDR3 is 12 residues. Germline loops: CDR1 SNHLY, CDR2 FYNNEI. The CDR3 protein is CASSEFLESQYF. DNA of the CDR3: TGTGCCAGCAGTGAGTTTTTAGAGTCCCAGTACTTC. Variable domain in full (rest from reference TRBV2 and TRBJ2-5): EPEVTQTPSHQVTQMGQEVILRCVPISNHLYFYWYRQILGQKVEFLVSFYNNEISEKSEIFDDQFSVERPDGSNFTLKIRSTKLEDSAMYFCASSEFLESQYFGPGTRLLVL.

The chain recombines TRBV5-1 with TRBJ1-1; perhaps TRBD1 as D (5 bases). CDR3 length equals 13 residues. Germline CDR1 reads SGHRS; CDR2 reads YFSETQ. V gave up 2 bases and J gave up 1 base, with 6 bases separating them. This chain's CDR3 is CASSFGQNTEAFF. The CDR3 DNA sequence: TGCGCCAGCAGCTTCGGACAGAACACTGAAGCTTTCTTT.

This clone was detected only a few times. The CDR3 DNA reads as TGTGCCAGCAGCCCCCGACAGGGGGCGCGTCTTGGCTACACCTTC. It yields the protein CASSPRQGARLGYTF. V and J are TRBV7-2 and TRBJ1-2; 10 bases align to TRBD1. Per germline, CDR1 SGHTA and CDR2 FQGNSA. This CDR3 has 15 residues. V lost 5 bases and J lost 7; bases outside the gene matches: 10.

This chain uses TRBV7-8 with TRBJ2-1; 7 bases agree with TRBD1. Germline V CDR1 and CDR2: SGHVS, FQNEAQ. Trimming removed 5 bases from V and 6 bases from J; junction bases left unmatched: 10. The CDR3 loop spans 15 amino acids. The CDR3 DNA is TGTGCCAGCAGCCCTGACAGGGTTAAAAGCAATGAGCAGTTCTTC. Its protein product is CASSPDRVKSNEQFF.

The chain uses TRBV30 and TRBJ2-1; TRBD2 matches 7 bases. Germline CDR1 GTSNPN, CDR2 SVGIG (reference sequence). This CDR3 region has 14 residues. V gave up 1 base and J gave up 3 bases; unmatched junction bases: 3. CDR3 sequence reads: CAWSEVAGYNEQFF. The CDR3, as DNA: TGTGCCTGGAGTGAAGTAGCGGGCTACAATGAGCAGTTCTTC.

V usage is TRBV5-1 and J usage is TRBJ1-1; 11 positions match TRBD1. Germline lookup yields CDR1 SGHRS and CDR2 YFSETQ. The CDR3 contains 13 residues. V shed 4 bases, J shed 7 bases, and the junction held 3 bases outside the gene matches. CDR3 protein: CASSLGQGGEAFF. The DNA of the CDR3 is TGCGCCAGCAGCCTGGGACAGGGGGGTGAAGCTTTCTTT.

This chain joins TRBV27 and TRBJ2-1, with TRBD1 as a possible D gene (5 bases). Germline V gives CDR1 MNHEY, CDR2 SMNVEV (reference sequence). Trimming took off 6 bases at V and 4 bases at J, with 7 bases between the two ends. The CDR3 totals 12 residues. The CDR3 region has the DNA TGTGCCAGCAGCCAGGGTTACAATGAGCAGTTCTTC. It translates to CASSQGYNEQFF.

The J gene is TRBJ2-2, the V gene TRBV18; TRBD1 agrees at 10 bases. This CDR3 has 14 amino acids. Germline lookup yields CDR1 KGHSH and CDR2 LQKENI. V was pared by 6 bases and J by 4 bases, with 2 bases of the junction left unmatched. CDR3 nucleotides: TGTGCCAGCTCCCGGGACAGGGGCACCGGGGAGCTGTTTTTT. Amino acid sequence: CASSRDRGTGELFF.

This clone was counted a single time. In DNA, the CDR3 is TGTGCCAGCAGTGAGCGGGGCACAGATACGCAGTATTTT. Its protein product is CASSERGTDTQYF. The chain uses TRBV6-4 and TRBJ2-3, with D possibly matching TRBD2 (5 bases). V was cut by 3 bases and J by 1 base, with 5 bases left in between. The CDR3 length is 13 residues. Germline assignment: CDR1 MRHNA and CDR2 SNTAGT.

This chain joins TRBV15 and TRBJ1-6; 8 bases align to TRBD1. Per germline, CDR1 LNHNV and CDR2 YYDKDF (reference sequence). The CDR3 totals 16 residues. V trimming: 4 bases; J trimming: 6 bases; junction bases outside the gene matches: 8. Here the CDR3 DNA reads TGTGCCACCAGCATTATTTGGACAGGGAGTAATTCACCCCTCCACTTT. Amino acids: CATSIIWTGSNSPLHF.

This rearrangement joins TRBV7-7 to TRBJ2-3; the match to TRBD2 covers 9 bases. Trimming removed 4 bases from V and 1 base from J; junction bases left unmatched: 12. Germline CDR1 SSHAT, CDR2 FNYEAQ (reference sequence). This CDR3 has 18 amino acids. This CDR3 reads CASSSPRGLAGGTDTQYF. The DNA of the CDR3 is TGTGCCAGCAGCTCGCCGAGGGGACTAGCAGGAGGCACAGATACGCAGTATTTT.

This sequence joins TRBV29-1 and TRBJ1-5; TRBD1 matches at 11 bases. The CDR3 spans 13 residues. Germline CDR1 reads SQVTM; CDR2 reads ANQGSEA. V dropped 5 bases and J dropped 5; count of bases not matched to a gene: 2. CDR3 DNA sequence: TGCAGCGTTTGGGACAGGGGGGATCAGCCCCAGCATTTT. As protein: CSVWDRGDQPQHF.

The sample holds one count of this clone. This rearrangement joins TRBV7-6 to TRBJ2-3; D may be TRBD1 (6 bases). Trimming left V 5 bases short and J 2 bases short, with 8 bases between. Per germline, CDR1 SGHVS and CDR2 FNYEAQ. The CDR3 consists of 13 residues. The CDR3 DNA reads TGTGCCAGCAGCGGGGGCTACACAGATACGCAGTATTTT. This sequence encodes CASSGGYTDTQYF.

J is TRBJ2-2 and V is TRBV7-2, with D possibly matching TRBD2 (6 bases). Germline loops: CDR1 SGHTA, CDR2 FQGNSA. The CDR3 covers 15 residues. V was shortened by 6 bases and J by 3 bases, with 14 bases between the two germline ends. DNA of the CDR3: TGTGCCAGCAGGGGACTGGAGCTAGACACCGGGGAGCTGTTTTTT. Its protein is CASRGLELDTGELFF. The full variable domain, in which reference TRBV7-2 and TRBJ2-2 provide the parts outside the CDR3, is GAGVSQSPSNKVTEKGKDVELRCDPISGHTALYWYRQSLGQGLEFLIYFQGNSAPDKSGLPSDRFSAERTGGSVSTLTIQRTQQEDSAVYLCASRGLELDTGELFFGEGSRLTVL.

CDR3 sequence (DNA): TGCGCCAGCAGGTGGAGTAGCGGGGCGAATGAGCAGTTCTTC. The encoded protein is CASRWSSGANEQFF. V is TRBV5-1 and J is TRBJ2-1; 8 bases are a match to TRBD2. Looked up from germline, CDR1 is SGHRS and CDR2 is YFSETQ. The J segment lost 7 bases and the V segment lost 5 bases, leaving 8 bases of the junction unmatched. CDR3 size: 14 residues.

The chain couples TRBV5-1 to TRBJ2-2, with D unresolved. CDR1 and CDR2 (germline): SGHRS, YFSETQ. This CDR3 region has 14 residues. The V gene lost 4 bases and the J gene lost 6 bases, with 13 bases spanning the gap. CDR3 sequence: CASSPQPQAGELFF. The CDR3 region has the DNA TGCGCCAGCAGCCCCCAGCCCCAGGCCGGGGAGCTGTTTTTT.

Here the CDR3 reads CASMPGYSYNSPLHF. Written as DNA, the CDR3 is TGTGCCAGCATGCCAGGGTACTCCTATAATTCACCCCTCCACTTT. The rearrangement links TRBV6-1 to TRBJ1-6; D may be TRBD1 (5 bases). Germline V CDR1 and CDR2: MNHNS, SASEGT. V lost 7 bases to trimming and J lost 0 bases, with 10 bases between them. This CDR3 spans 15 amino acids.

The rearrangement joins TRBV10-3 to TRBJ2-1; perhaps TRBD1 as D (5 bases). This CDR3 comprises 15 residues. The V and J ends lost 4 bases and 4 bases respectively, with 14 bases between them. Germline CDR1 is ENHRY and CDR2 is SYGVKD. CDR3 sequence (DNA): TGTGCCATCAGTGTAACCGGACAAGGGTACAATGAGCAGTTCTTC. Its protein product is CAISVTGQGYNEQFF.